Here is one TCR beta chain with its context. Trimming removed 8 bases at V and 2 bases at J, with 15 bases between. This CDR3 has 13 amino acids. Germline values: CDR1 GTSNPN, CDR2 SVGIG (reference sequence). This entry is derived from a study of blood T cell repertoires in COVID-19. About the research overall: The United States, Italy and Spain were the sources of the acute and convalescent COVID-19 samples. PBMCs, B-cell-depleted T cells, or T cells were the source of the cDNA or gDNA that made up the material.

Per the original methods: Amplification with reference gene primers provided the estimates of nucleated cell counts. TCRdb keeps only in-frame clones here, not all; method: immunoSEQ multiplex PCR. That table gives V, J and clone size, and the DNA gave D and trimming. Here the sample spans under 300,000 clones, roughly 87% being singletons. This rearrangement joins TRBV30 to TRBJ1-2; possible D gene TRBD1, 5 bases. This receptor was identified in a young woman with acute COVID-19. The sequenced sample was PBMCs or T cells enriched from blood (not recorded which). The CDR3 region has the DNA TGTGCCGGAGAACAGGACCGCAACTATGGCTACACCTTC. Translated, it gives CAGEQDRNYGYTF. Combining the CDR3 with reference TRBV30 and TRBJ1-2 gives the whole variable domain SQTIHQWPATLVQPVGSPLSLECTVEGTSNPNLYWYRQAAGRGLQLLFYSVGIGQISSEVPQNLSASRPQDRQFILSSKKLLLSDSGFYLCAGEQDRNYGYTFGSGTRLTVV.